This T cell receptor (beta chain) is from a study of blood T cell repertoires in COVID-19 (dated by TCRdb to 2020 to 2022). Background on the whole study: Samples covering the acute and convalescent phases of COVID-19 were provided by collaborators in the United States, Italy and Spain. A de-identified subject ID, COVID-19 status, age in years and sex were almost always included in the sample metadata. The repertoires were released in a freely available public database intended as a resource for research on the immune response to SARS-CoV-2. The samples were drawn from the first 160 participants of the ongoing ImmuneRACE study and from 950 to 1,500 subjects provided by 6 global collaborators. The prospective study material was composed of cDNA or gDNA derived from T cells, B-cell-depleted T cells, or PBMCs. Where HLA class I and class II types were available, the types were taken from metadata supplied by the sample provider, not from assay-based typing. Subjects who had been exposed to COVID-19, were actively infected with it, or had recovered from it provided the deeply sampled blood TCRbeta repertoires that made up the dataset. The study at large found these results: How much clinical and demographic metadata was included differed by source and by participant, and the metadata was provided uncurated.

TCRbeta CDR3 regions were amplified from genomic DNA using the immunoSEQ Assay, a bias-controlled multiplex PCR. The original methods were these. Nucleated cell counts per sample were estimated from amplification of reference gene primers within the assay. To quantify the absolute abundance of each unique TCRbeta CDR3 rearrangement, sequence reads were collapsed and filtered. For each sample, productive Simpson clonality was calculated as the square root of Simpson's diversity index over productive rearrangements. TCRdb carries this immuneACCESS record with in-frame sequences only. Its versions omit some clonotypes, under half of them owing to an unresolved V gene in the studies checked, with the rest unexplained. That table gives V, J and clone size, and the DNA gave D and trimming. Across this sample there are some 180,000 clones, with about 83% seen only once. The ten top clones hold 3% to 3.5% of the sample.

Here V drops 0 bases and J drops 2 bases, and the junction holds 13 bases not matched to any gene. The germline V gene gives CDR1 as SGHRS and CDR2 as YFSETQ. The CDR3 spans 18 residues, from the cysteine through the phenylalanine. Of all the DNA, just the CDR3 is kept, 54 bases in frame from base 1. Turning to this clone: The target of this receptor is not known. Base qualities are missing; no much larger clone stands one base away.

Participants in the prospective study were aged roughly 18 to 90 years, lived in 20 to 25 United States geographic areas, and enrolled through a virtual design. To assign participants to cohorts, the prospective study relied on clinical history that participants themselves reported in a screening survey and a study questionnaire. Exposed participants had been in contact with someone with a PCR-confirmed or clinician-diagnosed COVID-19 case within 2 weeks of study entry. In the prospective study, mobile phlebotomists collected whole blood, serum and a nasopharyngeal or oropharyngeal swab from each participant. Participants in the prospective study had the option to provide additional blood draws and questionnaires over a 2-month period. Blood samples from the prospective study were shipped frozen or at room temperature prior to DNA extraction.

The sequence derives from a woman aged 25 to 39 who had been exposed to COVID-19. The sequence joins TRBV5-1 to TRBJ2-5; the central 7 bases match TRBD2. Sequencing used PBMCs or T cells enriched from blood (not recorded which). DNA sequence: TGCGCCAGCAGCTTGGCAAAAGCGGGACCTGTCTTTCAAGAGACCCAGTACTTC. This is translated as CASSLAKAGPVFQETQYF.